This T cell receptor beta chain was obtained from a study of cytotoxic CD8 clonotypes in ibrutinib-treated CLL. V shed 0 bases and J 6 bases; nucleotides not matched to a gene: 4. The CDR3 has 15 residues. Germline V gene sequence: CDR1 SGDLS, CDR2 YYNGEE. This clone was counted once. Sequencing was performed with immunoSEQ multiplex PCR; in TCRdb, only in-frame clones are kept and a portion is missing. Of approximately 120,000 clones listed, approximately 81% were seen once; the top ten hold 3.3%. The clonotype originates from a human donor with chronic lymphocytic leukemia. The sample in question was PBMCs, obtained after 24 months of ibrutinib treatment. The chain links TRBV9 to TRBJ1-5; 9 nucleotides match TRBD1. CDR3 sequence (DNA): TGTGCCAGCAGCGTAGGGGGACAGGGCGGTCAGCCCCAGCATTTT. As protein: CASSVGGQGGQPQHF.